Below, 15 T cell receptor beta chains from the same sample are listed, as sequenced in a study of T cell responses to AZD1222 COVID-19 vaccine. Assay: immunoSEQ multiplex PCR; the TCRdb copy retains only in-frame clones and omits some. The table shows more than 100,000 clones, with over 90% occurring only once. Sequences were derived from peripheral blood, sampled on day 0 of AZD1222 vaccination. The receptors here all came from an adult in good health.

The CDR3 DNA sequence: TGTGCCAGCAGCATAAATTTGGGGGGGGCGGAGACCCAGTACTTC. Its translation: CASSINLGGAETQYF. The chain carries TRBV5-4 and TRBJ2-5; D possibly corresponds to TRBD2 (7 bases). V dropped 4 bases and J dropped 5 bases, with 18 bases sitting between them. The CDR3 is 15 amino acids. Germline V gene lookup returns CDR1 SGHNT and CDR2 YYREEE (reference sequence).

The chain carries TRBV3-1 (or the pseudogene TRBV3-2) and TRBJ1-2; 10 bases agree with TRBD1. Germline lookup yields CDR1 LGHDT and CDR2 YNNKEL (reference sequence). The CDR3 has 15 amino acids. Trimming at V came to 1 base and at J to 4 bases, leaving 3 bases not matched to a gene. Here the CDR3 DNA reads TGTGCCAGCAGCCAAGGGACAGGGGGGAGCTATGGCTACACCTTC. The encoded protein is CASSQGTGGSYGYTF.

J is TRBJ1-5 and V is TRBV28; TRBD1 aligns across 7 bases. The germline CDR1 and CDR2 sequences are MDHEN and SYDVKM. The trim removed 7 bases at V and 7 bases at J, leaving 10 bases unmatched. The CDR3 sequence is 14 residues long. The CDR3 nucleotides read TGTGCCAGCACCACCGACAGGGTGGAACAGCCCCAGCATTTT. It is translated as CASTTDRVEQPQHF.

The CDR3 here is CASSVWDRGEKLFF. CDR3 sequence (DNA): TGTGCCAGCAGCGTTTGGGACAGGGGAGAAAAACTGTTTTTT. The rearrangement links TRBV9 to TRBJ1-4, with 10 bases lining up with TRBD1. Germline V CDR1 and CDR2: SGDLS, YYNGEE. There are 14 residues in the CDR3. V was clipped by 2 bases and J by 8 bases; unmatched bases: 3.

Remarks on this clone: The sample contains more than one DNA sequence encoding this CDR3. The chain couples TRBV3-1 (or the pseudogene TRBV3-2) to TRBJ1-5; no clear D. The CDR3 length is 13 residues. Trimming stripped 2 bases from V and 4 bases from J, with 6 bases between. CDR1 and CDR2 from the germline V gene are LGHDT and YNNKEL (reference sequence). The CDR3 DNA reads TGTGCCAGCAGCCAAAGAGGGAATCAGCCCCAGCATTTT. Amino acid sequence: CASSQRGNQPQHF.

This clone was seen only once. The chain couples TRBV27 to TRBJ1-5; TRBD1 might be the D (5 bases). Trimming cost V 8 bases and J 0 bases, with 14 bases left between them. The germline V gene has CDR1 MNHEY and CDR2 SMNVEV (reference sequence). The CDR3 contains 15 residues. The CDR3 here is CASGSPTDSNQPQHF. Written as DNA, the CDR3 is TGTGCCAGCGGGTCCCCGACAGATAGCAATCAGCCCCAGCATTTT.

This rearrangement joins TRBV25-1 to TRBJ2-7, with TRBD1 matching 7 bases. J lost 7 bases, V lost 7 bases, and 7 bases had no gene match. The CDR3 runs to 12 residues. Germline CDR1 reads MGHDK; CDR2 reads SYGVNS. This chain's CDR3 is CASTYTGVEQYF. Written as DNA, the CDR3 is TGTGCCAGCACCTATACAGGGGTAGAGCAGTACTTC.

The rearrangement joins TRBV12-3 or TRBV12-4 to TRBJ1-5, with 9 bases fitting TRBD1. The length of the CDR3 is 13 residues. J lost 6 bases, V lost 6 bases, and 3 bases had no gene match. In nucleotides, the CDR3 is TGTGCCAGCAGCAGGACAGGGGCTCAGCCCCAGCATTTT. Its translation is CASSRTGAQPQHF.

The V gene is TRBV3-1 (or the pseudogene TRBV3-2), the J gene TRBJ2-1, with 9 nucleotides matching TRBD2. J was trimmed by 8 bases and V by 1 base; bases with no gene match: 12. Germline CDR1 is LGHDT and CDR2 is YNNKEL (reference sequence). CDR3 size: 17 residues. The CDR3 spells CASSQVSGTSIVDEQFF. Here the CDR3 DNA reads TGTGCCAGCAGCCAAGTCTCAGGGACTAGCATTGTCGATGAGCAGTTCTTC.

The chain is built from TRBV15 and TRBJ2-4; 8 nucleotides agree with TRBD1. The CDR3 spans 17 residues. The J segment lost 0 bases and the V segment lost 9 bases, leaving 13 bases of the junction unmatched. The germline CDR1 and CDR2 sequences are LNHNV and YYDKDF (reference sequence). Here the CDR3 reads CATQTDREKLAKNIQYF. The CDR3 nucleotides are TGTGCCACTCAGACGGACAGGGAAAAACTAGCCAAAAACATTCAGTACTTC.

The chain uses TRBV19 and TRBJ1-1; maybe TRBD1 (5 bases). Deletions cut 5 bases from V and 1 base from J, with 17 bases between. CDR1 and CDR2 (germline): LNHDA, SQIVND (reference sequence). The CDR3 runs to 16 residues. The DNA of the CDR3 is TGTGCCAGTAGTCCGGACGGGGGACGGAAGAACACTGAAGCTTTCTTT. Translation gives CASSPDGGRKNTEAFF.

DNA for the CDR3: TGTGCCACCCAGGGCGGCCGGTTCGGCTACACCTTC. Encoded protein: CATQGGRFGYTF. This chain connects TRBV2 to TRBJ1-2, with D perhaps matching TRBD1 (5 bases). The V end was cut by 10 bases, the J end by 8 bases, with 17 bases between. The V gene's germline CDR1 is SNHLY and CDR2 FYNNEI. This CDR3 contains 12 residues.

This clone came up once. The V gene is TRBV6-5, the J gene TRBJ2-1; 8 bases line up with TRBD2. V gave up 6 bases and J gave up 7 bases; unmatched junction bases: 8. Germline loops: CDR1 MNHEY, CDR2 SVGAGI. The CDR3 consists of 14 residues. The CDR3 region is CASSGTRRFNEQFF. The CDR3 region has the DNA TGTGCCAGCAGCGGGACTAGAAGATTTAATGAGCAGTTCTTC.

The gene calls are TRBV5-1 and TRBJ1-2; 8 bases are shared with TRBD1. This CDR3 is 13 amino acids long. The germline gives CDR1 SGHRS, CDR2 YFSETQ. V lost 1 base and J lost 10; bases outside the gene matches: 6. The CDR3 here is CASSLTPGQDYTF. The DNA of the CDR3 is TGCGCCAGCAGCTTGACCCCGGGACAGGACTACACCTTC.

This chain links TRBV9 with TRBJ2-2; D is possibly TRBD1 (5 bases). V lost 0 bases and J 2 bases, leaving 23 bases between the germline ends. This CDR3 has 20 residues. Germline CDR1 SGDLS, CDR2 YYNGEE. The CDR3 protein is CASSVGRRDGRADNTGELFF. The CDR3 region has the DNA TGTGCCAGCAGCGTAGGACGAAGGGATGGCAGGGCGGATAACACCGGGGAGCTGTTTTTT.